The source of this TCR beta chain is a study of OX40 agonist ivuxolimab in advanced cancers. Notes on this clone: Its antigen is unidentified.

Patients were excluded for autoimmune disease history or systemic immunosuppression. Study-level results: Individuals who were partial responders at 0.1-3.0 mg/kg had clonal expansion that ranked among the lowest.

The CDR3 contains 14 residues. The germline V gene has CDR1 SNHLY and CDR2 FYNNEI. Trimming stripped 7 bases from V and 0 bases from J, with 11 bases between. Sequenced by immunoSEQ multiplex PCR; TCRdb stores in-frame clones only, minus some. The table includes about 69,000 clones, nearly 90% detected once. This TCR was sampled from an adult with an advanced solid tumor such as melanoma, head and neck, liver or kidney cancer. This sample comprised CD4+ or CD8+ T cells sorted from blood, obtained in a trial of the OX40 agonist ivuxolimab. V and J are TRBV2 and TRBJ2-3, with D tentatively TRBD1 (5 bases). CDR3 nucleotide sequence: TGTGCCAGCACCCGGACAACCAGCACAGATACGCAGTATTTT. As protein: CASTRTTSTDTQYF.